Listed here is a single T cell receptor (beta chain). Germline assignment: CDR1 LGHNA and CDR2 YNFKEQ. The CDR3 totals 14 residues. V was pared by 4 bases and J by 2 bases, with 11 bases between. This sample was included in a study of blood T cell repertoires in COVID-19. Study in general: COVID-19 samples, acute and convalescent, were from the United States, Italy and Spain. Sample material is recorded as cDNA or gDNA derived from T cells, B-cell-depleted T cells, or PBMCs.

Methods used by the authors: Quantification of nucleated cells was approximated via reference gene primer amplification. TCRdb's copy holds only in-frame clones and misses some; the assay was immunoSEQ multiplex PCR. D and trimming were read from the DNA, whereas the V and J calls and clone size are those reported in that table. The sample holds some 150,000 clones; over 60% are singletons and the top ten take 4.5%. The TCR was taken from a woman older than 75 with active or convalescent COVID-19. V usage is TRBV4-2 and J usage is TRBJ1-2, with D hard to call. Sequenced: peripheral blood. CDR3 sequence: CASSRVPGNYGYTF. The CDR3 region has the DNA TGTGCCAGCAGCCGCGTTCCGGGAAACTATGGCTACACCTTC.